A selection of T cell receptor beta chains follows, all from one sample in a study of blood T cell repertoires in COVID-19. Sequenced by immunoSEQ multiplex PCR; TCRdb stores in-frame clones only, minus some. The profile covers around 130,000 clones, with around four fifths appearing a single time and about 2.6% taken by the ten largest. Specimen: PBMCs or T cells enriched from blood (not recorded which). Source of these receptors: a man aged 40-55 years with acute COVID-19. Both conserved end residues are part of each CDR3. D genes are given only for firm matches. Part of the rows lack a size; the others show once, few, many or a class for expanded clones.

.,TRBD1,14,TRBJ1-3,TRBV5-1,CASSFQGAGNTIYF,TGCGCCAGCAGCTTCCAGGGGGCGGGAAACACCATATATTTT
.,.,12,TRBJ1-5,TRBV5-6,CASSFGRQPQHF,TGTGCCAGCAGCTTCGGTCGTCAGCCCCAGCATTTT
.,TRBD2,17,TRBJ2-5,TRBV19,CASSPPRLAGVGETQYF,TGTGCCAGTAGTCCCCCCCGACTAGCGGGAGTGGGGGAGACCCAGTACTTC
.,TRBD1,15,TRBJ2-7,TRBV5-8,CASSLSGGLAYEQYF,TGTGCCAGCAGCTTGTCAGGGGGCCTCGCCTACGAGCAGTACTTC
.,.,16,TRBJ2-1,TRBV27,CASRQGGDSSYNEQFF,TGTGCCAGCAGACAAGGGGGAGATAGCTCCTACAATGAGCAGTTCTTC
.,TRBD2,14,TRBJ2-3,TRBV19,CASSLLAGVDTQYF,TGTGCCAGTAGCCTACTAGCGGGAGTAGATACGCAGTATTTT
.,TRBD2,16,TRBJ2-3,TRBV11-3,CASSLGLAEDTDTQYF,TGTGCCAGCAGCTTGGGACTAGCGGAGGACACAGATACGCAGTATTTT
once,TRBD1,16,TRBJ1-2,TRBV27,CASSGSGTGVFYGYTF,TGTGCCAGCAGTGGGTCCGGGACAGGGGTCTTCTATGGCTACACCTTC
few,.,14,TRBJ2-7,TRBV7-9,CASSLSGDSYEQYF,TGTGCCAGCAGCCTATCGGGGGACTCCTACGAGCAGTACTTC
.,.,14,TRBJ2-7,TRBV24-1,CATSDARVNYEQYF,TGTGCCACCAGTGATGCCAGGGTTAACTACGAGCAGTACTTC
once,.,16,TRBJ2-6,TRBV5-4,CASSFGSPSGANVLTF,TGTGCCAGCAGCTTTGGCTCCCCATCTGGGGCCAACGTCCTGACTTTC
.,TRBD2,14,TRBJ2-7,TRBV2,CASSSGALSYEQYF,TGTGCCAGCTCAAGCGGGGCCCTCTCCTACGAGCAGTACTTC
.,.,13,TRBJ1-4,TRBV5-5,CASSLWTDEKLFF,TGTGCCAGCAGCTTGTGGACAGATGAAAAACTGTTTTTT
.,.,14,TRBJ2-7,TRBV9,CASSFGDHYNEQYF,TGTGCCAGCAGCTTCGGGGATCACTACAACGAGCAGTACTTC
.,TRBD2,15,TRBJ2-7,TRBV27,CASQRLAGSSYEQYF,TGTGCCAGCCAAAGACTAGCGGGATCCTCCTACGAGCAGTACTTC
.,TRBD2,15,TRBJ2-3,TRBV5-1,CASSLTSGSTDTQYF,TGCGCCAGCAGCTTGACTAGCGGGAGTACAGATACGCAGTATTTT
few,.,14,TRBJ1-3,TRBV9,CASSVDNSGNTIYF,TGTGCCAGCAGCGTAGACAACTCTGGAAACACCATATATTTT
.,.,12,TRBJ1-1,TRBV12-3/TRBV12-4,CASSQYPLEAFF,TGTGCCAGCAGCCAGTATCCCTTGGAGGCTTTCTTT
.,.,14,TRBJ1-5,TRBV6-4,CASSDRGRGQPQHF,TGTGCCAGCAGTGACAGGGGAAGAGGTCAGCCCCAGCATTTT
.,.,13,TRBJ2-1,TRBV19,CASSRGRVDEQFF,TGTGCCAGTAGTAGGGGCAGGGTCGATGAGCAGTTCTTC
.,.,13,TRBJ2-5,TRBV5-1,CASSLSRGETQYF,TGCGCCAGCAGCCTAAGCAGAGGGGAGACCCAGTACTTC
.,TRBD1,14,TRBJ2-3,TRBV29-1,CSVVRDSRTDTQYF,TGCAGCGTTGTAAGGGACAGCCGCACAGATACGCAGTATTTT
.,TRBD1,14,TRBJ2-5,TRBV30,CAWSGQDVQETQYF,TGTGCCTGGAGCGGACAGGACGTACAAGAGACCCAGTACTTC
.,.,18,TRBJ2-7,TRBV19,CASSTDRGRLAGAYEQYF,TGTGCCAGTAGTACGGACAGGGGGCGTCTAGCGGGAGCATACGAGCAGTACTTC
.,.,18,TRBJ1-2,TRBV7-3,CASSPSGFGGPGGYGYTF,TGTGCCAGCAGCCCGTCAGGCTTCGGGGGGCCCGGGGGCTATGGCTACACCTTC
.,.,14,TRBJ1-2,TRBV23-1,CASSQKLSGYGYTF,TGCGCCAGCAGTCAAAAACTAAGCGGATATGGCTACACCTTC
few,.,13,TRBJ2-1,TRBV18,CASSLGQYNEQFF,TGTGCCAGCTCGCTCGGACAGTACAATGAGCAGTTCTTC
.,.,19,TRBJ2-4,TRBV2,CASSETSGTLNGAKNIQYF,TGTGCCAGCAGTGAGACTTCGGGGACTCTTAACGGGGCCAAAAACATTCAGTACTTC
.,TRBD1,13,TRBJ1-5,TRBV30,CAWGTGGGQPQHF,TGTGCCTGGGGGACAGGGGGCGGCCAGCCCCAGCATTTT
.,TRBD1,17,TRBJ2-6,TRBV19,CASSPDRGGYGANVLTF,TGTGCCAGTAGTCCCGACAGGGGGGGGTATGGGGCCAACGTCCTGACTTTC
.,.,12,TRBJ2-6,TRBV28,CASLSGANVLTF,TGTGCCAGCCTCTCTGGGGCCAACGTCCTGACTTTC
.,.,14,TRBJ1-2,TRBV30,CAWSVDRGGRGYTF,TGTGCCTGGAGTGTAGATCGGGGAGGAAGAGGCTACACCTTC
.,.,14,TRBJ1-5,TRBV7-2,CASSLDGGRQPQHF,TGTGCCAGCAGCTTAGACGGGGGGCGACAGCCCCAGCATTTT
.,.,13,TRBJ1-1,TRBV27,CASSSQAYTEAFF,TGTGCCAGCAGTTCACAGGCTTACACTGAAGCTTTCTTT
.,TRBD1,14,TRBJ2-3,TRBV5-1,CASSLRDRGDTQYF,TGCGCCAGCAGCCTCCGGGACAGGGGGGATACGCAGTATTTT
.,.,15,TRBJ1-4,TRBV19,CASSIQGQRNEKLFF,TGTGCCAGTAGTATTCAAGGACAGAGAAACGAAAAACTGTTTTTT
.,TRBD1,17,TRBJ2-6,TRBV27,CASSNRGVVAGANVLTF,TGTGCCAGCAGCAACAGGGGTGTGGTTGCTGGGGCCAACGTCCTGACTTTC
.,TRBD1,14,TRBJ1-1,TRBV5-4,CASSLNRGNTEAFF,TGTGCCAGCAGCTTGAACAGGGGGAACACTGAAGCTTTCTTT
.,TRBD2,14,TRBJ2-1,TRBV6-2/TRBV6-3,CASSSGGAVHEQFF,TGTGCCAGCAGCAGCGGGGGGGCCGTACATGAGCAGTTCTTC
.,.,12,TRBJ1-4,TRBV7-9,CASRQLNEKLFF,TGTGCCAGCAGACAGCTGAATGAAAAACTGTTTTTT
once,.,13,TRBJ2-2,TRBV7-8,CASSVGLGGELFF,TGTGCCAGCAGCGTCGGACTGGGGGGGGAGCTGTTTTTT
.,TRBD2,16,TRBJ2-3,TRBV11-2,CASSELAGVSTDTQYF,TGTGCCAGCAGCGAACTAGCGGGGGTTAGCACAGATACGCAGTATTTT
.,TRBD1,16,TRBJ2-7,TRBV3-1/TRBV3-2,CASSQGGTGEGYEQYF,TGTGCCAGCAGCCAAGGAGGGACAGGGGAGGGGTACGAGCAGTACTTC
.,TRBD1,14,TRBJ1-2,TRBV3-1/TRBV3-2,CASSGTGGDYGYTF,TGTGCCAGCAGCGGGACAGGGGGGGACTATGGCTACACCTTC
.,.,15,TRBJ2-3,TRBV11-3,CASSLGKTNTDTQYF,TGTGCCAGCAGTCTCGGAAAGACTAACACAGATACGCAGTATTTT
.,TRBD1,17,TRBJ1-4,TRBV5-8,CASSFGQGTRFNEKLFF,TGTGCCAGCAGCTTTGGACAGGGTACGCGCTTTAATGAAAAACTGTTTTTT
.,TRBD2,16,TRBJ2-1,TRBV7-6,CASSLGTSGRYNEQFF,TGTGCCAGCAGCCTAGGGACTAGCGGGAGGTACAATGAGCAGTTCTTC
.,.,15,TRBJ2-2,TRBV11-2,CASSPGGSHTGELFF,TGTGCCAGCAGCCCAGGGGGGTCTCACACCGGGGAGCTGTTTTTT
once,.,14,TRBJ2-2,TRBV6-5,CASSYDTFTGELFF,TGTGCCAGCAGTTATGACACCTTCACCGGGGAGCTGTTTTTT
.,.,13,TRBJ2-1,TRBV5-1,CASSTSGGGEQFF,TGCGCCAGCAGCACCTCGGGGGGCGGGGAGCAGTTCTTC
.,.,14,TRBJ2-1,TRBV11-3,CASSPKNVEDEQFF,TGTGCCAGCAGCCCCAAAAATGTCGAGGATGAGCAGTTCTTC
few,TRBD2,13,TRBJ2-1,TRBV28,CASIGRENNEQFF,TGTGCCAGCATAGGGCGGGAGAACAATGAGCAGTTCTTC
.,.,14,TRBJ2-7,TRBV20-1,CSASTGGEPYEQYF,TGCAGTGCTAGTACAGGCGGAGAACCCTACGAGCAGTACTTC